These T cell receptor beta chains were read from a single sample in a study of shared clonotypes between healthy human individuals. Libraries were prepared by immunoSEQ multiplex PCR; TCRdb keeps only in-frame clonotypes and omits some of them. The data show about 2.3 million clones, more than 80% seen once. What was sequenced was naive CD4+ T cells from PBMCs. The receptors originated from a man aged 18 to 29 in good health. Some clones in this sample may be carry-over from other donors' samples. Each CDR3 is given with its conserved first and last residue. The D gene is left open where the match is weak. The size entry is marked missing in some rows and otherwise reads once, few, many or a size class.

-,-,TRBJ2-3,TRBV27,CASSSSQGGGQYF,TGTGCCAGCAGCTCCAGTCAAGGAGGTGGGCAGTATTTT
-,-,TRBJ2-3,TRBV11-2,CASSSPARGDTQYF,TGTGCCAGCAGCTCACCCGCACGGGGGGATACGCAGTATTTT
TRBD1,few,TRBJ1-1,TRBV4-1,CASSQVLTGAGMNTEAFF,TGCGCCAGCAGCCAAGTCCTCACAGGGGCGGGCATGAACACTGAAGCTTTCTTT
TRBD1,-,TRBJ2-3,TRBV9,CASSRRRSGQGASDTQYF,TGTGCCAGCAGCCGTAGGAGGTCAGGACAGGGGGCATCCGATACGCAGTATTTT
-,-,TRBJ2-3,TRBV7-2,CASSLGGQADTQYF,TGTGCCAGCAGCTTAGGTGGGCAGGCAGATACGCAGTATTTT
-,-,TRBJ2-5,TRBV7-9,CASSPKGQETQYF,TGTGCCAGCAGCCCGAAAGGACAAGAGACCCAGTACTTC
TRBD2,-,TRBJ2-5,TRBV4-3,CASSRTSLAGGPQETQYF,TGCGCCAGCAGCCGAACCTCGCTAGCGGGAGGGCCCCAAGAGACCCAGTACTTC
-,-,TRBJ1-2,TRBV14,CASSQGGRYTF,TGTGCCAGCAGCCAAGGGGGACGCTACACCTTC
-,-,TRBJ1-4,TRBV21-1,CASSNGGANEKLFF,TGTGCCAGCAGCAACGGGGGGGCTAACGAAAAACTGTTTTTT
TRBD1,-,TRBJ2-7,TRBV11-2,CASSKLSGTGYGEQYF,TGTGCCAGCAGTAAACTTTCCGGGACAGGGTATGGCGAGCAGTACTTC
TRBD1,-,TRBJ2-7,TRBV6-1,CASSEVAGTDFYEQYF,TGTGCCAGCAGTGAAGTCGCCGGGACAGACTTCTACGAGCAGTACTTC
TRBD1,-,TRBJ2-1,TRBV7-3,CASSKWDSGSEQFF,TGTGCCAGCAGCAAATGGGACAGCGGAAGTGAGCAGTTCTTC
TRBD1,-,TRBJ2-1,TRBV2,CASGSDRDNEQFF,TGTGCCAGCGGGTCGGACAGGGACAATGAGCAGTTCTTC
-,few,TRBJ1-5,TRBV19,CASSGTFGGNQPQHF,TGTGCCAGTAGTGGGACATTTGGAGGCAATCAGCCCCAGCATTTT
-,-,TRBJ2-1,TRBV19,CASSWFGYNEQFF,TGTGCCAGTAGCTGGTTCGGGTACAATGAGCAGTTCTTC
-,-,TRBJ2-5,TRBV6-1,CASSDQVLQETQYF,TGTGCCAGCAGTGATCAGGTCCTCCAAGAGACCCAGTACTTC
-,-,TRBJ2-7,TRBV19,CASSPRGATDTYEQYF,TGTGCCAGTAGTCCCCGGGGGGCTACTGATACCTACGAGCAGTACTTC
-,-,TRBJ1-1,TRBV2,CASNIEIEAFF,TGTGCCAGCAACATCGAAATTGAAGCTTTCTTT
TRBD2,-,TRBJ2-7,TRBV18,CASSPSSGRVSEQYF,TGTGCCAGCTCACCTTCTAGCGGGAGGGTGTCTGAGCAGTACTTC
-,-,TRBJ2-7,TRBV19,CASSTFKGGYSYEQYF,TGTGCCAGTAGTACCTTTAAAGGCGGTTACTCCTACGAGCAGTACTTC
TRBD2,-,TRBJ2-1,TRBV11-1,CASSANSAGVYNEQFF,TGTGCCAGCAGCGCGAATTCAGCGGGGGTCTACAATGAGCAGTTCTTC
-,-,TRBJ1-2,TRBV9,CASSASGGYTF,TGTGCCAGCAGCGCTAGTGGTGGCTACACCTTC
TRBD2,once,TRBJ2-7,TRBV2,CASSDRLAGAYEQYF,TGTGCCAGCAGTGACCGACTAGCGGGGGCCTACGAGCAGTACTTC
-,once,TRBJ2-6,TRBV5-1,CASSLDLGGPGANVLTF,TGCGCCAGCAGCTTGGATCTGGGTGGGCCTGGGGCCAACGTCCTGACTTTC
TRBD1,-,TRBJ2-1,TRBV29-1,CSVQDRGFSSYNEQFF,TGCAGCGTGCAAGACAGGGGGTTTAGCTCCTACAATGAGCAGTTCTTC